This TCR beta chain appears in the sequencing data of a study of spatial heterogeneity in lung cancer. At the level of the study: Tumor-region counts of TCR transcripts tracked strongly with a T cell module score from matched bulk RNA-seq. Combinations of a unique TCR and a UMI were tallied in raw reads, and on average each appeared more than ten times.

Overall study results and limits: Coverage was estimated at roughly 7.2% of tumor T cells for alpha chains and roughly 12% for beta chains. Within tumors, counts of expanded alpha and beta TCRs tracked tumor mutation counts. Of the expanded TCRs, ubiquitous and regional counts tracked the counts of ubiquitous and regional nonsynonymous mutations, respectively.

Sample time point: sample taken at primary tumor resection. In TCRdb, the 5' RACE reads were re-called with MiXCR into one record per CDR3 protein. The sample shows nearly 15,000 distinct CDR3 sequences, roughly 6.6% of them seen only once. The CDR3 is made up of 14 amino acids. Germline V lookup: CDR1 SGHDT, CDR2 YYEEEE. V was trimmed by 2 bases and J by 6 bases, leaving 14 bases between them. This clonotype was seen many times. Its antigen is unidentified. This sample comprised lung tumor tissue, obtained at surgery. This clonotype was sampled from a male donor with early-stage non-small cell lung cancer. The chain has TRBV5-6 and TRBJ1-1, with D perhaps matching TRBD1 (6 bases). In DNA form, the CDR3 reads TGTGCCAGCAGCTTAGTCGGGACAAGCGCTGAAGCTTTCTTT. Translating gives CASSLVGTSAEAFF.